The 8 T cell receptor beta chains in this list originate from one sample, sequenced in a study of graft-versus-host responses after intestinal transplantation. The data were produced by immunoSEQ multiplex PCR, yet TCRdb's version contains in-frame clones alone and is incomplete. Counted here are over 100,000 clones, 90% to 95% occurring once; the ten biggest clones make up approximately 1.2%. Their target antigens are unknown. Specimen: unstimulated CD8+ T cells sorted from spleen or lymph node cells, collected before transplant. All receptors come from a human donor who was the organ donor for an intestinal transplant.

The CDR3 nucleotides read TGTGCCAGCAGTTTATCCCCAAGATACATCTCAAGATCGGGACAGCCTCAAGAGACCCAGTACTTC. This gives the protein CASSLSPRYISRSGQPQETQYF. The chain joins TRBV27 to TRBJ2-5; 7 positions match TRBD1. Germline assignment: CDR1 MNHEY and CDR2 SMNVEV (reference sequence). This CDR3 spans 22 amino acids. V dropped 0 bases and J dropped 2; count of bases not matched to a gene: 24.

This chain connects TRBV5-6 to TRBJ1-2, with no clear D. Germline V lookup: CDR1 SGHDT, CDR2 YYEEEE. This CDR3 is 13 amino acids long. The V gene lost 4 bases and the J gene lost 8 bases, with 15 bases spanning the gap. The CDR3 here is CASSGPDGKGYTF. CDR3 DNA: TGTGCCAGCAGCGGTCCGGACGGGAAGGGCTACACCTTC.

This chain connects TRBV13 to TRBJ2-7; D tentatively reads TRBD1 or TRBD2 (5 bases each). V shed 5 bases and J shed 7 bases, with 18 bases lying between them. The CDR3 sequence is 14 residues long. In germline, CDR1 is PRHDT, CDR2 FYEKMQ (reference sequence). The CDR3 DNA is TGTGCCAGCAGCCCCGTGGGGGAGTCGGTAGAGCAGTACTTC. It specifies CASSPVGESVEQYF. The full variable domain, completed using reference TRBV13 and TRBJ2-7, is AAGVIQSPRHLIKEKRETATLKCYPIPRHDTVYWYQQGPGQDPQFLISFYEKMQSDKGSIPDRFSAQQFSDYHSELNMSSLELGDSALYFCASSPVGESVEQYFGPGTRLTVT.

The DNA for the CDR3 is TGTGCCAGCAGTTTGGGACAGGGAGAGACCCAGTACTTC. It encodes CASSLGQGETQYF. The V and J genes are TRBV27 and TRBJ2-5, with 9 bases aligning to TRBD1. The CDR3 runs 13 residues. V was pared by 3 bases and J by 4 bases, with 0 bases of the junction left unmatched. Germline CDR1 is MNHEY and CDR2 is SMNVEV (reference sequence).

The J gene is TRBJ2-3, the V gene TRBV5-5; the D is unclear. CDR1 SGHKS and CDR2 YYEKEE come from the germline V gene (reference sequence). The V and J ends lost 0 bases and 6 bases respectively, with 5 bases between them. CDR3 length: 12 residues. The CDR3 loop reads CASSLAVDTQYF. The CDR3 nucleotides read TGTGCCAGCAGCTTGGCAGTTGATACGCAGTATTTT.

The J gene is TRBJ2-7, the V gene TRBV18; D ambiguous. Per germline, CDR1 KGHSH and CDR2 LQKENI. V shed 3 bases and J shed 6 bases, with 18 bases lying between them. The CDR3 contains 15 residues. The CDR3 nucleotides read TGTGCCAGCTCACCCTCCCCGAGACAAGTCTGCGAGCAGTACTTC. Translation gives CASSPSPRQVCEQYF.

The V call is TRBV11-2, the J call TRBJ2-7, with D uncertain. The germline V gene encodes CDR1 SGHAT and CDR2 FQNNGV. CDR3 size: 13 residues. Trimming stripped 0 bases from V and 7 bases from J, with 10 bases between. DNA of the CDR3: TGTGCCAGCAGCTTAGATTGGGTCGGGGAGCAGTACTTC. Protein: CASSLDWVGEQYF.

The chain links TRBV5-6 to TRBJ1-2; maybe TRBD1 (5 bases). Germline assignment: CDR1 SGHDT and CDR2 YYEEEE. The V end was cut by 3 bases, the J end by 4 bases, with 7 bases between. The CDR3 extends over 12 amino acids. CDR3 region: CASSYDSYGYTF. The CDR3 DNA reads as TGTGCCAGCAGCTACGACAGCTATGGCTACACCTTC.